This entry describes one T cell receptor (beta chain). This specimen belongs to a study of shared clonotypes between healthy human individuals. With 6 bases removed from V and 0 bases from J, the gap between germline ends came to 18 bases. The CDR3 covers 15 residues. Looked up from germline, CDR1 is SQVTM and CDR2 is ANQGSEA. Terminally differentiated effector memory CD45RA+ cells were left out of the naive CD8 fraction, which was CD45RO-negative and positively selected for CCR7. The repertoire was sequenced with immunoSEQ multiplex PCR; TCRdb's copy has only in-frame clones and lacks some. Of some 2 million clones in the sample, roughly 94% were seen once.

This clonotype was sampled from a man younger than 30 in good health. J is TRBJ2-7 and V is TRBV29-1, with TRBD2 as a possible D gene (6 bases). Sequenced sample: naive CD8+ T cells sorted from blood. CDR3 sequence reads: CSVIGRDSFSYEQYF. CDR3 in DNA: TGCAGCGTCATAGGACGGGACTCCTTCTCCTACGAGCAGTACTTC.